These T cell receptor beta chains were read from a single sample in a study of blood T cell repertoires in COVID-19. Some clones are missing from TCRdb's copy, which holds only in-frame ones; the method was immunoSEQ multiplex PCR. Seen here are around 220,000 clones, about 82% observed once, and the top ten hold about 9.4%. The sequenced sample consisted of peripheral blood. These TCRs come from a woman aged 80 or over with acute or convalescent COVID-19. CDR3s include the opening cysteine and the closing phenylalanine or tryptophan. A D gene is named only where the DNA matches it firmly. Clone size appears in some rows only: once, few, many, or a class for an expanded clone.

. TRBJ2-7 TRBV3-1/TRBV3-2 . TGTGCCAGCAGCCAAGATGGGCATCCTGGCGAGCAGTACTTC CASSQDGHPGEQYF
. TRBJ1-5 TRBV3-1/TRBV3-2 TRBD1 TGTGCCAGCAGCCAGCAACAGGGGGGTCAGCCCCAGCATTTT CASSQQQGGQPQHF
. TRBJ2-1 TRBV30 TRBD2 TGTGCCTGGAGTGTACAACATTGGACTAGCGGGAGGAGGAATGAGCAGTTCTTC CAWSVQHWTSGRRNEQFF
. TRBJ2-3 TRBV5-4 . TGTGCCAGCAGCCGGGATCCAGGCACAGATACGCAGTATTTT CASSRDPGTDTQYF
few TRBJ1-2 TRBV29-1 . TGCAGCGTTCAGGGCAACTATGGCTACACCTTC CSVQGNYGYTF
once TRBJ2-7 TRBV6-1 . TGTGCCAGCAGTGATCAGGGAAGGGGCGAGCAGTACTTC CASSDQGRGEQYF
. TRBJ1-3 TRBV7-2 . TGTGCCAGCAGCTTAGTCCCTGTCTGGAGCTCTGGAAACACCATATATTTT CASSLVPVWSSGNTIYF
. TRBJ1-1 TRBV6-5 . TGTGCCAGCAGTTCCGGGGTGGGGAACACTGAAGCTTTCTTT CASSSGVGNTEAFF
. TRBJ2-5 TRBV7-7 . TGTGCTAGCAGCTTAGGGGCAGACCAAGAGACCCAGTACTTC CASSLGADQETQYF
. TRBJ1-4 TRBV27 . TGTGCCAGCAAGGGGTCAACTAATGAAAAACTGTTTTTT CASKGSTNEKLFF
. TRBJ1-4 TRBV7-2 . TGTGCCAGCAGCTCCCGTCAGATTAATGAAAAACTGTTTTTT CASSSRQINEKLFF
many TRBJ1-1 TRBV7-2 TRBD1 TGTGCCAGCAGCTCCCCTTTGGCAGGGGGTGTACACACTGAAGCTTTCTTT CASSSPLAGGVHTEAFF
. TRBJ2-2 TRBV7-2 TRBD2 TGTGCCAGCAGCTTAACGGGGGGGAACACCGGGGAGCTGTTTTTT CASSLTGGNTGELFF
. TRBJ1-2 TRBV4-3 . TGCGCCAGCAGCCAAGCTTCAGGGTATAATGGCTACACCTTC CASSQASGYNGYTF
. TRBJ2-5 TRBV14 . TGTGCCAGCAGCTCTGTCCGGGGGGCGAGTGAGACCCAGTACTTC CASSSVRGASETQYF
. TRBJ2-3 TRBV19 . TGTGCCAGTAGTACCTCCGGCACAGATACGCAGTATTTT CASSTSGTDTQYF
. TRBJ1-4 TRBV6-5 . TGTGCCAGCCGCTTGAAGGGGAATGAAAAACTGTTTTTT CASRLKGNEKLFF
. TRBJ2-2 TRBV9 TRBD2 TGTGCCAGCAGCGTAGCACTAGCGACGTCCGGGGAGCTGTTTTTT CASSVALATSGELFF
. TRBJ1-3 TRBV10-3 . TGTGCCATCAGTGTAGCCGGTGGATCTGGAAACACCATATATTTT CAISVAGGSGNTIYF
. TRBJ2-3 TRBV6-2/TRBV6-3 . TGTGCCAGCAGTCCAGGACTCAGTGCAGATACGCAGTATTTT CASSPGLSADTQYF
. TRBJ1-1 TRBV2 . TGTGCCAGCAGGGAGACAGCTGAAGCTTTCTTT CASRETAEAFF
. TRBJ2-3 TRBV27 TRBD2 TGTGCCAGCAGCCGGACCCTAGGGGCTAGCGGGGGGCTGGCGACAGATACGCAGTATTTT CASSRTLGASGGLATDTQYF
. TRBJ1-3 TRBV19 TRBD1 TGTGCCAGTAGTAACCGTGGACAGGGAGGAAACACCATATATTTT CASSNRGQGGNTIYF
. TRBJ2-3 TRBV18 TRBD2 TGTGCCAGCTCACCGGCGACTAGCTTCCACGCAGATACGCAGTATTTT CASSPATSFHADTQYF
. TRBJ2-3 TRBV18 . TGTGCTAGCTCAGTACAGGGTTTGGCAGATACGCAGTATTTT CASSVQGLADTQYF
. TRBJ2-7 TRBV30 . TGTGCCATATCGACCGGGGGGCCACTCTACGAGCAGTACTTC CAISTGGPLYEQYF
. TRBJ2-3 TRBV7-2 TRBD2 TGTGCCAGCAGCTTAGTCGCGGGGGGCACAGATACGCAGTATTTT CASSLVAGGTDTQYF
. TRBJ2-7 TRBV7-2 TRBD1 TGTGCCAGCAGCGGGACCGGGACAGGGTCCTACGAGCAGTACTTC CASSGTGTGSYEQYF
. TRBJ2-2 TRBV5-4 TRBD1 TGTGCCAGCAGGACGGGACAGGGGACCGGGGAGCTGTTTTTT CASRTGQGTGELFF
. TRBJ2-7 TRBV7-9 TRBD2 TGTGCCAGCAGCCCCGGACTAGCGGGGCCTCACGAGCAGTACTTC CASSPGLAGPHEQYF
. TRBJ1-5 TRBV2 . TGTGCCAGCAGTGAAATGGCAGATAATCAGCCCCAGCATTTT CASSEMADNQPQHF
. TRBJ2-1 TRBV5-4 TRBD1 TGTGCCAGCAGCTTCGGACAGGGTGCCTACAATGAGCAGTTCTTC CASSFGQGAYNEQFF
. TRBJ2-1 TRBV5-1 TRBD2 TGCGCCAGCAGCTGGACTAGCGGGAGTAGCTATGAGCAGTTCTTC CASSWTSGSSYEQFF
. TRBJ2-5 TRBV7-6 TRBD2 TGTGCCAGCAGCACAAGACTAGCGGGGGGGGAGACCCAGTACTTC CASSTRLAGGETQYF
few TRBJ1-2 TRBV7-9 TRBD1 TGTGCCAGCAGCTCGGGACAGGGGTATGGCTACACCTTC CASSSGQGYGYTF
. TRBJ1-1 TRBV19 . TGTGCCAGTAGTATAGATCATCGGGAGTATGAAGCTTTCTTT CASSIDHREYEAFF
. TRBJ2-2 TRBV6-5 TRBD2 TGTGCCAGCAGTTACTCTAGCGGGGTAAACACCGGGGAGCTGTTTTTT CASSYSSGVNTGELFF
once TRBJ2-3 TRBV13 TRBD1 TGTGCCAGCAGCCTGGGACAGCAGAGGAGCACAGATACGCAGTATTTT CASSLGQQRSTDTQYF
. TRBJ2-1 TRBV10-3 TRBD2 TGTGCCATCAGTGTTGGGCTAGCGGGGCGCAATGAGCAGTTCTTC CAISVGLAGRNEQFF
few TRBJ2-1 TRBV27 TRBD2 TGTGCCAGCAGCATGGGACTAGCGGGCGGGAATGAGCAGTTCTTC CASSMGLAGGNEQFF
. TRBJ1-1 TRBV7-9 . TGTGCCAGCAGCTTGTCTATAAGTGAAGCTTTCTTT CASSLSISEAFF
. TRBJ2-7 TRBV11-2 . TGTGCCAGCAGCTCCGTTAACAACGAGCAGTACTTC CASSSVNNEQYF
. TRBJ2-3 TRBV28 . TGTGCCAGCAGGTCGGGAGATACGCAGTATTTT CASRSGDTQYF
. TRBJ2-4 TRBV12-3/TRBV12-4 TRBD1 TGTGCCAGCAGTTTATCAGGGGGAAACATTCAGTACTTC CASSLSGGNIQYF
. TRBJ1-5 TRBV6-4 TRBD1 TGTGCCAGCAGTGCCATAACGGACAGGGACCATAGCAATCAGCCCCAGCATTTT CASSAITDRDHSNQPQHF
. TRBJ2-7 TRBV11-1 TRBD2 TGTGCCAGCAGCTTCCGGACTAGCGATCTCGAGCAGTACTTC CASSFRTSDLEQYF
. TRBJ1-4 TRBV19 . TGTGCCAGTAGTATGGCGACAGTGCTTAATGAAAAACTGTTTTTT CASSMATVLNEKLFF
. TRBJ1-5 TRBV11-3 . TGTGCCAGCAGCTCCTTAAGGGGGGGGTCACATCAGCCCCAGCATTTT CASSSLRGGSHQPQHF
few TRBJ1-6 TRBV4-3 . TGCGCCAGCAGCCAAGAAGGGGACTTTTATAATTCACCCCTCCACTTT CASSQEGDFYNSPLHF
few TRBJ1-1 TRBV12-5 TRBD1 TGTGCTAGTGGGTCAGGGGGCCCGGGCACTGAAGCTTTCTTT CASGSGGPGTEAFF
. TRBJ2-7 TRBV5-1 TRBD2 TGCGCCAGCAGCGGAATACTAGCGGAACGGAACGAGCAGTACTTC CASSGILAERNEQYF
. TRBJ2-1 TRBV29-1 TRBD2 TGCAGCGTCCGTCCCGGGACTAGCGGGAGAAGGTTCAATGAGCAGTTCTTC CSVRPGTSGRRFNEQFF